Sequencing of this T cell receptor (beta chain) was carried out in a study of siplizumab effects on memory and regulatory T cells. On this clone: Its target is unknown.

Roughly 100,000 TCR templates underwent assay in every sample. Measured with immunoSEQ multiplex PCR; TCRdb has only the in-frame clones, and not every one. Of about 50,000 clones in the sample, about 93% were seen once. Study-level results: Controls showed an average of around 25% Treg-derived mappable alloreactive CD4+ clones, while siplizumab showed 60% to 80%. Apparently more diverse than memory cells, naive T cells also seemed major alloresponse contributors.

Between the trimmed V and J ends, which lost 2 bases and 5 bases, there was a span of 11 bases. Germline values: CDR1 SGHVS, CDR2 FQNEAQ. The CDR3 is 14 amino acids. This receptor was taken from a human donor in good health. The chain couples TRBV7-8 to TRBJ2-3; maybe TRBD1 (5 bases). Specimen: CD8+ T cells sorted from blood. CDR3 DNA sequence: TGTGCCAGCAGCTTATATCAGGGAAGAGATACGCAGTATTTT. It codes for CASSLYQGRDTQYF. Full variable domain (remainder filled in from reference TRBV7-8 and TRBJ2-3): GAGVSQSPRYKVAKRGQDVALRCDPISGHVSLFWYQQALGQGPEFLTYFQNEAQLDKSGLPSDRFFAERPEGSVSTLKIQRTQQEDSAVYLCASSLYQGRDTQYFGPGTRLTVL.